This T cell receptor (beta chain) was sequenced for a study of T cells in Graves' hyperthyroidism and ophthalmopathy (dated by TCRdb to between 2018 and 2021). With respect to the entire study: Peripheral blood samples were taken at the time of initial diagnosis, prior to any treatment. TCR V-J signatures able to tell the groups apart were searched for in a discovery cohort of approximately 95 patients, of whom over 40 had Graves' ophthalmopathy and about 60 had stable Graves' hyperthyroidism. Whether ophthalmopathy could be predicted prospectively was tested in an independent validation cohort made up of 18 to 20 hyperthyroidism patients plus 17 patients who later progressed to ophthalmopathy. The 90 to 100 discovery patients were randomly divided into training and test sets at a 7:3 ratio. In addition, the study compared T-cell repertoires in thyroid tissue and in blood from over 5 Graves' hyperthyroidism patients. After blood sampling, hyperthyroidism patients were treated with methimazole at a starting dose of 30 mg daily, and ophthalmopathy patients were treated with high-dose intravenous methylprednisolone. The paper describes TCR Vbeta CDR3 sequencing of some 130 peripheral blood samples, made up of about 41 ophthalmopathy patients, around 73 hyperthyroidism patients and about 17 progressor patients.

The TCR beta CDR3 regions were amplified from RNA transcripts. A first-round RT-PCR of the TCR CDR3 used the HTBI primer set with the Qiagen OneStep RT-PCR kit. The libraries were constructed in a second round of multiplex PCR and then size-selected and purified. Sequencing of the libraries was done on an Illumina HiSeq2000 using paired-end 100 bp reads. For the original study's pipeline: Raw data were processed with SOAPnuke, discarding reads with adapters, uncalled bases, mean Phred below 15, or no exact constant-primer or identifier match. COPE v1.2.5 was used to merge the high-quality paired reads, and each unique nucleotide sequence was defined as a clonotype. MiTCR v1.1 was used to align the clonotypes against IMGT TRBV, TRBD and TRBJ reference segments. The analysis included only V-J combinations with a frequency above 0.0001, which together covered more than 99% of the repertoires. A TCS score was defined as the ratio of F50 (clonal expansion) to E x V (chaos), with BLOSUM62-based TCRdist applied between CDR3 peptides within each V-J. Welch's t-statistics and random forest reduced roughly 500 V-J features to roughly 13, which were used in a naive Bayes classifier (R e1071). The Morisita-Horn index was used to measure how similar the thyroid and blood repertoires were. Through fastp at Q25 and MiXCR, TCRdb rebuilt clones from the public reads, retaining in-frame beta chains. Rows with one shared CDR3 protein collapse into an entry with the most common genes and DNA. The V and J calls here are based on TCRdb, not the publication. The sample table holds 800,000 or so distinct CDR3 sequences, of which more than 30% were seen once. The ten most abundant clones make up around 10% of the sample.

The CDR3 contains 13 residues, cysteine and phenylalanine counted. The kept DNA is CDR3 alone, 39 bases in frame from the first base. V is cut by 8 bases and J by 1 base, and the space between the germline ends is 12 bases. The germline V gene (reference sequence) specifies SEHNR as CDR1 and FQNEAQ as CDR2. In its sample, this clonotype was seen many times. The antigen this receptor binds is unknown. No base quality information exists; no much larger clone differs at one position. Study-level results and caveats: No statistical method was used to set the sample size in advance, and investigators knew the group allocation. In validation, progression to ophthalmopathy was predicted by the model with approximately 67% sensitivity and about 72% specificity, a median of 6.5 months before onset. A 13 V-J signature model separated ophthalmopathy from stable hyperthyroidism, with about 90% sensitivity and about 81% specificity in cross-validation and 80%/75% in testing. Blood samples also contained most of the expanded thyroid clonotypes (frequency above 0.001), which suggests that blood repertoires may reflect thyroid immune responses.

Stable Graves' hyperthyroidism was defined as no progression to ophthalmopathy during 18 months of follow-up. The hyperthyroidism patients were between 18 and 65 years old and newly diagnosed, with a disease duration of less than 2 months. Any patient with an uncontrolled infection, another autoimmune disease, pregnancy or lactation was excluded. Diagnoses were based on clinical symptoms, serum thyroxine and TRAb, thyroid ultrasound and orbital computed tomography. PBMCs were isolated from 10 ml of fresh peripheral blood by Ficoll-Paque density gradient centrifugation. Trizol reagent was used to extract total RNA, and RNA quality was then checked on an Agilent 2100 Bioanalyzer.

This chain is built from TRBV7-9 and TRBJ2-7; the D gene is not confidently resolved. This clonotype was obtained from a young man with Graves' hyperthyroidism. The sample comprised blood. The CDR3 has the sequence CASRSMGSYEQYF. The base sequence is TGTGCCAGCCGCTCGATGGGGTCCTACGAGCAGTACTTC.